This entry features one TCR beta chain sequence. This sample was included in a study of blood T cell repertoires in COVID-19. Study-wide background: Samples taken during acute and convalescent COVID-19 were collected in the United States, Italy and Spain. In each case, the material was cDNA or gDNA derived from T cells, B-cell-depleted T cells, or PBMCs.

As handled by the study authors: Amplification with reference gene primers provided the estimates of nucleated cell counts. The repertoire was sequenced with immunoSEQ multiplex PCR; TCRdb's copy has only in-frame clones and lacks some. Clone size and the V and J calls come from that table; the DNA yielded D and trimming. In the table there are 130,000 or so clones, 65% to 85% of which are singletons. Per germline, CDR1 SQVTM and CDR2 ANQGSEA. Trimming left V 8 bases short and J 2 bases short, with 18 bases between. The CDR3 loop spans 14 amino acids. The TCR sequence derives from an elderly woman with acute or convalescent COVID-19. The chain couples TRBV29-1 to TRBJ1-2; possible D gene TRBD1, 6 bases. The sequenced sample was peripheral blood. In nucleotides, the CDR3 is TGCAGCCTCCGCCCGGGACACCTGAACTATGGCTACACCTTC. Amino acid sequence: CSLRPGHLNYGYTF.